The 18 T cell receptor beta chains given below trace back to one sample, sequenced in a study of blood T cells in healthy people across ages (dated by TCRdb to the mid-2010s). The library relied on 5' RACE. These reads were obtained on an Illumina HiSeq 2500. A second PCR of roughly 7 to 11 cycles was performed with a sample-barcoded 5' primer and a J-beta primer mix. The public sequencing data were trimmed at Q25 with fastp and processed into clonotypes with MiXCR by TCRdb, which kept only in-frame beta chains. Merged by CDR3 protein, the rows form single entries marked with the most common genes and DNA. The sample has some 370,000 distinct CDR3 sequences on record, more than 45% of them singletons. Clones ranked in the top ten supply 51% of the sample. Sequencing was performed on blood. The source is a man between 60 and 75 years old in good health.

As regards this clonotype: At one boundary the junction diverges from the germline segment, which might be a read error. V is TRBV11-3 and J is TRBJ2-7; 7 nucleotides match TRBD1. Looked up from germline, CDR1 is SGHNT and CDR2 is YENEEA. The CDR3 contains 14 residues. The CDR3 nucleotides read TGTGTCAGCAGCTTACTGGACAGGCCCTACGAGCAGTACTTC. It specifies CVSSLLDRPYEQYF.

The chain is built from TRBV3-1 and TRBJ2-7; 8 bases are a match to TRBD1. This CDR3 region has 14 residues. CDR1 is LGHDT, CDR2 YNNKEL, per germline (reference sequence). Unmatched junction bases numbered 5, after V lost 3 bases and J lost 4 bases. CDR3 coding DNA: TGTGCCAGCAGCCAGGACAGGGTCTTATACGAGCAGTACTTC. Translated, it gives CASSQDRVLYEQYF.

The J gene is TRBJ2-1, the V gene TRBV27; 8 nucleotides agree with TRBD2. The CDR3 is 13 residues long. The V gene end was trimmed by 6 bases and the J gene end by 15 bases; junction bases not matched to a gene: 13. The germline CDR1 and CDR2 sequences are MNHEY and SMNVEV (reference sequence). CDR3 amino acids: CASSLKPGTRPFF. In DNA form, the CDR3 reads TGTGCCAGCAGCCTAAAACCCGGGACTAGACCGTTCTTC.

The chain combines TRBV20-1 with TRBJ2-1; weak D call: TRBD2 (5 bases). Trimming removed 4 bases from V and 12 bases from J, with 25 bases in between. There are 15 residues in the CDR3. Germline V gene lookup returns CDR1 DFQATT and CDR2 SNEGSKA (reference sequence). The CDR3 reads CSATRPAVELLVQFF. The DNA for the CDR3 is TGCAGTGCTACTAGGCCAGCGGTTGAGCTTTTAGTGCAGTTCTTC.

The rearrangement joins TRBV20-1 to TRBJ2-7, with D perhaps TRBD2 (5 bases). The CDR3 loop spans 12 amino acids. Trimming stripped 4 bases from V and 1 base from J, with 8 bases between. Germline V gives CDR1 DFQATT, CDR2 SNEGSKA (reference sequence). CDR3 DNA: TGCAGTGCTACGCTAGCATCCTACGAGCAGTACTTC. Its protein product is CSATLASYEQYF.

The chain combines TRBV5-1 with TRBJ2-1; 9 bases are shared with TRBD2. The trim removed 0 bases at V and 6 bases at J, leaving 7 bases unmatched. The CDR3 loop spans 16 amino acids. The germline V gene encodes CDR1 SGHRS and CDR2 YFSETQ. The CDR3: CASSLGSSGGSNEQFF. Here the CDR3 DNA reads TGCGCCAGCAGCTTGGGGAGTAGCGGGGGATCCAATGAGCAGTTCTTC. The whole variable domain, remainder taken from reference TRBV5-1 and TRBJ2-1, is KAGVTQTPRYLIKTRGQQVTLSCSPISGHRSVSWYQQTPGQGLQFLFEYFSETQRNKGNFPGRFSGRQFSNSRSEMNVSTLELGDSALYLCASSLGSSGGSNEQFFGPGTRLTVL.

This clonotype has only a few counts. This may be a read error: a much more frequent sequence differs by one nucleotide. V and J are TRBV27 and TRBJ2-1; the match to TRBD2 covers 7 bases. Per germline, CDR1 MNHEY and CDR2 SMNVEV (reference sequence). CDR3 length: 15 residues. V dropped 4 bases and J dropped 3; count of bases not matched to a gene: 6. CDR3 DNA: TGTGCCAGCAGTTGCCGAGCGGGGAACTACAATGAGCAGTTCTTC. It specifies CASSCRAGNYNEQFF.

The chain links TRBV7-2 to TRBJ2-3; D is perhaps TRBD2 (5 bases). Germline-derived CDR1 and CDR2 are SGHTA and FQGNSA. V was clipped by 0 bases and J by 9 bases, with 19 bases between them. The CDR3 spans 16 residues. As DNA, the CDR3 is TGTGCCAGCAGCTTAGCGGTTGCGGGTGGACGAGACACGCAGTATTTT. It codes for CASSLAVAGGRDTQYF.

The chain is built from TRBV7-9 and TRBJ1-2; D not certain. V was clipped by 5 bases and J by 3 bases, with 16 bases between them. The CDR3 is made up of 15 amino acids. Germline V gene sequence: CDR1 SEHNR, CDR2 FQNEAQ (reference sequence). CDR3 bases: TGTGCCAGCAGCCCCAAGCCCCCGAGGGACTATGGCTACACCTTC. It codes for CASSPKPPRDYGYTF.

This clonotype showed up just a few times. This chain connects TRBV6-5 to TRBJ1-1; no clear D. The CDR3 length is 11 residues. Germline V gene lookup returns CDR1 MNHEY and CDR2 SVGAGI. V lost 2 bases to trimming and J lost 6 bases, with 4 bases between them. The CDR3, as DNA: TGTGCCAGCAGTTACCTAGCTGAAGCTTTCTTT. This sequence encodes CASSYLAEAFF.

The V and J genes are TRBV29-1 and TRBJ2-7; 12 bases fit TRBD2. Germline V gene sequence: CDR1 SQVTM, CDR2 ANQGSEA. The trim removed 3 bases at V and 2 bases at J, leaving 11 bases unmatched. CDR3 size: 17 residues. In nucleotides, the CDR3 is TGCAGCGTTGAGGGGCTAGCGGGGGGGAGGGGACCCTACGAGCAGTACTTC. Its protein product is CSVEGLAGGRGPYEQYF.

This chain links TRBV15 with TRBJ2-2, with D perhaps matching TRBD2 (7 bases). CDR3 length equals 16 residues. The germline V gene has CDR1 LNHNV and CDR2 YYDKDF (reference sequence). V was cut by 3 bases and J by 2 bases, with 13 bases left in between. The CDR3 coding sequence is TGTGCCACCAGCAGGGGGGGGGGCGCTAACACCGGGGAGCTGTTTTTT. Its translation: CATSRGGGANTGELFF.

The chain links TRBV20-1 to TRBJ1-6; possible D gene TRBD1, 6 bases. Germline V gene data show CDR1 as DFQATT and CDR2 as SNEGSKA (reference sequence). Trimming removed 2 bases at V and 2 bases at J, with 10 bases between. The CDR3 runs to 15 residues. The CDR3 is CSARSGGAYNSPLHF. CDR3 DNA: TGCAGTGCTAGATCCGGGGGCGCCTATAATTCACCCCTCCACTTT.

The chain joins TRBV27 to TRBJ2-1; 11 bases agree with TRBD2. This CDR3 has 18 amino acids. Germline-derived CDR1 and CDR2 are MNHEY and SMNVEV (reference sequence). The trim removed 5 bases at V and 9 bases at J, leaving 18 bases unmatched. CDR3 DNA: TGTGCCAGCAGTCCTCCCGTCCCGCTAGCGGGAGGATATGGTGAGCAGTTCTTC. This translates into CASSPPVPLAGGYGEQFF.

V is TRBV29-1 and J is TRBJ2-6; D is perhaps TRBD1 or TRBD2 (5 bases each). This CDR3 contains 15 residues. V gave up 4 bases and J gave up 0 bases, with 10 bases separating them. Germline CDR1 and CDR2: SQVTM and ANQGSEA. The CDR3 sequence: CSVGQGPSGANVLTF. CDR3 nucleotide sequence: TGCAGCGTTGGGCAGGGACCCTCTGGGGCCAACGTCCTGACTTTC.

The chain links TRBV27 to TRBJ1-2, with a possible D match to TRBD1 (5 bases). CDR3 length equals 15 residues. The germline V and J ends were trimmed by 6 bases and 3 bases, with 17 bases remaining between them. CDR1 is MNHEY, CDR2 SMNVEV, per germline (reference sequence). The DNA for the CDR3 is TGTGCCAGCAGCCCTACTAGCGGGGCCGACTATGGCTACACCTTC. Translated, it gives CASSPTSGADYGYTF.

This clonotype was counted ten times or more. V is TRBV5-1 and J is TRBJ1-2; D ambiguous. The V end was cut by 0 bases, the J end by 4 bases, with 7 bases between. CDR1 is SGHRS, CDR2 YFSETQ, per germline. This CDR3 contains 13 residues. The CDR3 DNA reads TGCGCCAGCAGCTTGGAGTCCCTCTATGGCTACACCTTC. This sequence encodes CASSLESLYGYTF.

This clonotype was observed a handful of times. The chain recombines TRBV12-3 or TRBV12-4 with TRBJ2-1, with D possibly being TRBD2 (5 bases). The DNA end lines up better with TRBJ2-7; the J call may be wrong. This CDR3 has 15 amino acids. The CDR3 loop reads CASSTTSRSYNEQYF. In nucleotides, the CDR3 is TGTGCCAGCAGTACCACTAGTCGCTCCTACAATGAGCAGTACTTC.